This TCR beta chain is drawn from a study of T cell clonotyping in hematopoietic cell transplantation. Study results and limitations: Few recipient clonotypes overlapped donors; over 95% were de novo at given depth. Recipient TCR diversity dropped after transplant; expanded clonotypes rose from day 30 to 180.

Here immunoSEQ multiplex PCR was the method, and the copy in TCRdb shows in-frame clones only, minus some. The sample lists approximately 44,000 clones, about 85% seen once, with approximately 3% in the top ten. Time point given: recipient sample about 28 days before transplant, after cytoreduction. About this clone itself: Its antigen remains unidentified.

This CDR3 has 15 residues. The germline V and J ends were trimmed by 5 bases and 0 bases, with 8 bases remaining between them. Germline V lookup: CDR1 SGHTA, CDR2 FQGNSA. The receptor was isolated from a man in his sixties with acute myeloid leukemia. Some clones in this sample may be carry-over from other donors' samples. The V gene is TRBV7-2, the J gene TRBJ1-6; a possible D gene is TRBD1 (6 bases). This sample comprised peripheral blood mononuclear cells, obtained before stem cell transplant. The CDR3 sequence: CASSGQSSYNSPLHF. CDR3 bases: TGTGCCAGCAGCGGACAGAGCTCCTATAATTCACCCCTCCACTTT.